Below are 26 T cell receptor beta chains sequenced from a single sample in a study of cytomegalovirus exposure and HLA in healthy donors. The PCR employed 60 Vbeta primers together with 13 Jbeta primers. Generated by immunoSEQ multiplex PCR, the TCRdb table keeps only in-frame clones and is missing some. The data hold more than 100,000 clones, with 77% observed a single time. The sequencing sample was made of PBMCs. The receptor source for this set is a woman in her sixties or seventies in good health and CMV-seronegative.

This clone showed up just once. The CDR3 DNA follows: TGTGCCAGCAGTTACGGGGCAGGGGCCGGGGATGGCTACACCTTC. It yields the protein CASSYGAGAGDGYTF. The chain has TRBV6-5 and TRBJ1-2, with a possible D match to TRBD1 (6 bases). CDR1 and CDR2 (germline): MNHEY, SVGAGI. V lost 2 bases and J lost 6, with 16 bases in between. The CDR3 spans 15 residues.

This clone was seen a few times. J is TRBJ1-5 and V is TRBV6-1; D is uncertain. The CDR3 is made up of 15 amino acids. Germline CDR1 is MNHNS and CDR2 is SASEGT. V was trimmed by 7 bases and J by 1 base, leaving 14 bases between them. As DNA, the CDR3 is TGTGCCAGCACCACGCCAGGCAGAAGCAATCAGCCCCAGCATTTT. Its protein is CASTTPGRSNQPQHF.

This chain joins TRBV5-5 and TRBJ2-7, with TRBD1 as a possible D gene (6 bases). Trimming took off 1 base at V and 5 bases at J, with 10 bases between the two ends. CDR3 size: 13 residues. Per the germline V gene, CDR1 is SGHKS and CDR2 is YYEKEE (reference sequence). CDR3 in amino acids: CASSLTGYHEQYF. CDR3 in DNA: TGTGCCAGCAGCTTGACAGGGTACCACGAGCAGTACTTC.

This clone has just a few counts. This chain uses TRBV6-5 with TRBJ2-1; TRBD2 agrees at 8 bases. The CDR3 is 15 residues long. The V segment lost 0 bases and the J segment 8 bases; nucleotides outside the gene matches: 6. Germline V CDR1 and CDR2: MNHEY, SVGAGI. For the CDR3, the DNA is TGTGCCAGCAGTTACTCGGCGGGGGGATACGATGAGCAGTTCTTC. It encodes CASSYSAGGYDEQFF.

The chain is built from TRBV5-5 and TRBJ1-5, with TRBD1 matching 8 bases. Trimming took 4 bases from V and 0 from J; bases not matched to a gene: 6. CDR1 is SGHKS and CDR2 is YYEKEE in the germline V gene (reference sequence). The CDR3 runs 16 residues. CDR3 DNA sequence: TGTGCCAGCAGCGCCGGGACAGGCAATAGCAATCAGCCCCAGCATTTT. Residues: CASSAGTGNSNQPQHF.

This clone was seen only once. V and J are TRBV27 and TRBJ2-7, with 10 bases matching TRBD1. This CDR3 is built from 16 residues. Germline CDR1 MNHEY, CDR2 SMNVEV (reference sequence). J lost 3 bases, V lost 2 bases, and 7 bases had no gene match. The CDR3 bases are TGTGCCAGCAGTTTACCACCGGGACAGGGGAACTACGAGCAGTACTTC. Protein product: CASSLPPGQGNYEQYF.

The rearrangement uses TRBV7-6 and TRBJ2-5; 10 bases line up with TRBD1. The CDR3 has 16 residues. V trimming: 1 base; J trimming: 5 bases; junction bases outside the gene matches: 7. Germline V gene data show CDR1 as SGHVS and CDR2 as FNYEAQ. Written as DNA, the CDR3 is TGTGCCAGCAGCTTAGGGGGGACAGGGGCCGTGGAGACCCAGTACTTC. Protein sequence: CASSLGGTGAVETQYF.

The chain employs TRBV28 and TRBJ1-1, with 8 bases aligning to TRBD1. The CDR3 is made up of 17 amino acids. V was pared by 3 bases and J by 3 bases, with 12 bases of the junction left unmatched. In germline, CDR1 is MDHEN, CDR2 SYDVKM. The CDR3 spells CASSFWLDRGVYTEAFF. Written as DNA, the CDR3 is TGTGCCAGCAGTTTTTGGCTTGACAGGGGCGTATACACTGAAGCTTTCTTT.

This clone appeared a single time. The chain combines TRBV30 with TRBJ2-1; 11 bases are shared with TRBD2. With 3 bases clipped from V and 8 bases from J, the junction kept 9 bases outside the gene matches. This CDR3 has 15 amino acids. Germline V gene sequence: CDR1 GTSNPN, CDR2 SVGIG (reference sequence). The CDR3 nucleotides are TGTGCCTGGAGGAAACTAGCGGGGGTGTATTATGAGCAGTTCTTC. It translates to CAWRKLAGVYYEQFF.

The chain combines TRBV27 with TRBJ2-3; a possible D gene is TRBD2 (6 bases). Germline CDR1 reads MNHEY; CDR2 reads SMNVEV (reference sequence). The CDR3 contains 15 residues. Trimming left V 2 bases short and J 4 bases short, with 13 bases between. CDR3 nucleotide sequence: TGTGCCAGCAGTTTACGGGCGGGGCCCCCAGATACGCAGTATTTT. Protein sequence: CASSLRAGPPDTQYF.

J is TRBJ2-5 and V is TRBV7-3, with D perhaps matching TRBD2 (6 bases). The germline CDR1 and CDR2 sequences are SGHTA and FQGTGA. Trimming took 5 bases from V and 3 from J, leaving 13 bases between them. This CDR3 spans 14 amino acids. The CDR3 DNA is TGTGCCAGCAGCATTAGCGGAAACGAAGAGACCCAGTACTTC. This sequence encodes CASSISGNEETQYF.

This clone was detected once. The chain has TRBV19 and TRBJ2-7; 7 positions match TRBD2. Trimming removed 8 bases from V and 3 bases from J; junction bases left unmatched: 1. Germline V gene sequence: CDR1 LNHDA, CDR2 SQIVND (reference sequence). The CDR3 has 11 residues. The CDR3 is CASWGGYEQYF. The CDR3 region has the DNA TGTGCCAGTTGGGGGGGCTACGAGCAGTACTTC.

The chain recombines TRBV28 with TRBJ2-1; the D gene is possibly TRBD2 (7 bases). The V and J ends lost 6 bases and 9 bases respectively, with 21 bases between them. The CDR3 extends over 15 amino acids. Germline assignment: CDR1 MDHEN and CDR2 SYDVKM. As DNA, the CDR3 is TGTGCCAGCAGCCGGGGCTCGCGGGGGCAGTGTGAGCAGTTCTTC. This sequence encodes CASSRGSRGQCEQFF.

The gene calls are TRBV28 and TRBJ2-7; D remains unclear. Trimming left V 2 bases short and J 2 bases short, with 4 bases between. The germline V gene encodes CDR1 MDHEN and CDR2 SYDVKM. The CDR3 length is 12 residues. The CDR3 sequence: CASSLLTYEQYF. The CDR3 coding sequence is TGTGCCAGCAGTTTACTAACCTACGAGCAGTACTTC.

This chain links TRBV21-1 with TRBJ2-1; no check of the table's D call, TRBD2, against the DNA was made. TRBV21-1 is flagged as a pseudogene. This CDR3 contains 15 residues. CDR3 protein: CASSIHRDLNNEQFF. As DNA, the CDR3 is TGTGCCAGCAGCATCCACCGGGACTTAAACAATGAGCAGTTCTTC.

A few counts support this clone. The chain employs TRBV7-9 and TRBJ1-6; D may be TRBD1 (5 bases). The CDR3 is 13 amino acids. The V and J ends lost 1 base and 7 bases respectively, with 5 bases between them. The germline gives CDR1 SEHNR, CDR2 FQNEAQ (reference sequence). The CDR3 spells CASSLEGNSPLHF. CDR3 nucleotide sequence: TGTGCCAGCAGCTTAGAGGGGAATTCACCCCTCCACTTT.

As DNA, the CDR3 is TGTGCCAGTAGTACACAGGGAATGGTAGGTCAGCAGTACTTC. Translating it yields CASSTQGMVGQQYF. The chain has TRBV19 and TRBJ2-5; TRBD1 might be the D (6 bases). V lost 4 bases, J lost 11 bases, and 20 bases lay in between. Germline loops: CDR1 LNHDA, CDR2 SQIVND (reference sequence). The CDR3 runs to 14 residues.

Worth noting for this clone: The sample carries other DNA sequences with the same CDR3. This chain links TRBV19 with TRBJ2-6; TRBD1 matches 10 bases. The germline gives CDR1 LNHDA, CDR2 SQIVND (reference sequence). The junction had 7 bases not matched to a gene; V was cut back by 8 bases and J by 3 bases. CDR3 size: 16 residues. CDR3 in amino acids: CASSRQGAGGANVLTF. CDR3 DNA sequence: TGTGCCAGTTCCCGACAGGGGGCTGGTGGGGCCAACGTCCTGACTTTC.

This chain links TRBV27 with TRBJ1-3; D may be TRBD1 (6 bases). The CDR3 covers 12 residues. Germline V lookup: CDR1 MNHEY, CDR2 SMNVEV (reference sequence). The V gene lost 8 bases and the J gene lost 8 bases, with 13 bases spanning the gap. CDR3 sequence: CASGHRVDTIYF. Here the CDR3 DNA reads TGTGCCAGCGGCCACAGGGTAGACACCATATATTTT.

The chain employs TRBV5-1 and TRBJ1-1, with TRBD1 matching 7 bases. V trimming: 4 bases; J trimming: 0 bases; junction bases outside the gene matches: 6. The germline V gene has CDR1 SGHRS and CDR2 YFSETQ. The CDR3 covers 15 residues. The CDR3 region has the DNA TGCGCCAGCAGCGGGGGACAGACCATGAACACTGAAGCTTTCTTT. Translation: CASSGGQTMNTEAFF.

J is TRBJ2-7 and V is TRBV30; D call uncertain. The CDR3 loop spans 13 amino acids. V lost 4 bases and J lost 2, with 12 bases in between. Germline V gene lookup returns CDR1 GTSNPN and CDR2 SVGIG (reference sequence). The CDR3 protein is CAWMTGPPYEQYF. CDR3 in DNA: TGTGCCTGGATGACTGGTCCCCCCTACGAGCAGTACTTC.

This clone was counted a few times. This CDR3 is CASSDSSGVFTEAFF. The DNA for the CDR3 is TGTGCCAGCAGTGATTCCTCCGGGGTTTTCACTGAAGCTTTCTTT. The chain links TRBV6-1 to TRBJ1-1; D not resolved. CDR1 is MNHNS and CDR2 is SASEGT in the germline V gene. With 3 bases removed from V and 4 bases from J, the gap between germline ends came to 15 bases. The CDR3 has 15 residues.

V usage is TRBV6-1 and J usage is TRBJ2-6; 7 nucleotides match TRBD1. CDR1 MNHNS and CDR2 SASEGT come from the germline V gene. This CDR3 has 15 residues. Unmatched junction bases numbered 4, after V lost 5 bases and J lost 3 bases. The CDR3 sequence: CASSHRGSGANVLTF. DNA of the CDR3: TGTGCCAGCAGTCACAGGGGAAGTGGGGCCAACGTCCTGACTTTC.

V is TRBV6-6 and J is TRBJ2-6, with 8 positions matching TRBD1. CDR1 and CDR2 from the germline V gene are MNHNY and SVGAGI (reference sequence). The ends lost 6 bases at V and 0 bases at J; junction bases unmatched: 4. CDR3 size: 16 residues. This chain's CDR3 is CASRGQESSGANVLTF. The CDR3 DNA sequence: TGTGCCAGCAGGGGACAGGAGAGCTCTGGGGCCAACGTCCTGACTTTC.

This rearrangement joins TRBV5-1 to TRBJ2-5; 8 nucleotides match TRBD1. This CDR3 comprises 19 residues. Trimming took 5 bases from V and 1 from J; bases not matched to a gene: 19. CDR1 SGHRS and CDR2 YFSETQ come from the germline V gene. In DNA, the CDR3 is TGCGCCAGCAGTACTGGACAGGGTAGAAGCGGACCGACCCAAGAGACCCAGTACTTC. It translates to CASSTGQGRSGPTQETQYF. The full variable domain, rest sourced from reference TRBV5-1 and TRBJ2-5, is KAGVTQTPRYLIKTRGQQVTLSCSPISGHRSVSWYQQTPGQGLQFLFEYFSETQRNKGNFPGRFSGRQFSNSRSEMNVSTLELGDSALYLCASSTGQGRSGPTQETQYFGPGTRLLVL.

J is TRBJ2-5 and V is TRBV7-9; no clear D. The CDR3 consists of 14 residues. In germline, CDR1 is SEHNR, CDR2 FQNEAQ (reference sequence). Deletions cut 5 bases from V and 1 base from J, with 11 bases between. The CDR3: CASSQTGPQETQYF. As DNA, the CDR3 is TGTGCCAGCAGCCAAACCGGTCCCCAAGAGACCCAGTACTTC.